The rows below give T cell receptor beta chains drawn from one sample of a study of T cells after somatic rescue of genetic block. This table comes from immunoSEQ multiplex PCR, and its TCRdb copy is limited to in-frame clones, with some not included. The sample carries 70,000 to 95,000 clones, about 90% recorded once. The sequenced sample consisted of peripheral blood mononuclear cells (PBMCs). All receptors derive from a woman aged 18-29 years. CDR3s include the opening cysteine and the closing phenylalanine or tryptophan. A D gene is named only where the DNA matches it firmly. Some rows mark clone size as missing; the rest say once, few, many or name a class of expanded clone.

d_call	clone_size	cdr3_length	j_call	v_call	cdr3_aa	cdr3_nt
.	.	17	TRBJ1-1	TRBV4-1	CASSQDPGGRMNTEAFF	TGCGCCAGCAGCCAAGACCCTGGGGGACGAATGAACACTGAAGCTTTCTTT
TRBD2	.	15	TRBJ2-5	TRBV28	CASTSGLAGGGIKYF	TGTGCCAGCACCTCGGGACTAGCGGGAGGAGGTATAAAGTACTTC
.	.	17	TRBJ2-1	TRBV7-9	CASSLALHGSAYNEQFF	TGTGCCAGCAGCTTAGCCCTACACGGGAGCGCCTACAATGAGCAGTTCTTC
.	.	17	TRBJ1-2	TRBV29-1	CSAGVREYGEGNYGYTF	TGCAGCGCGGGGGTCCGGGAGTACGGCGAGGGGAACTATGGCTACACCTTC
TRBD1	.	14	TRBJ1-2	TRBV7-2	CASSPGTARRGYTF	TGTGCCAGCAGCCCCGGGACAGCTCGCAGGGGCTACACCTTC
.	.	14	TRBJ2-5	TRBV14	CASSQVRGREAQYF	TGTGCCAGCAGCCAAGTTCGTGGCAGAGAGGCCCAGTACTTC
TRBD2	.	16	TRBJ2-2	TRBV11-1	CASSPRTSSYTGELFF	TGTGCCAGCAGCCCCCGGACTAGCTCTTACACCGGGGAGCTGTTTTTT
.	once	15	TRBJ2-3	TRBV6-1	CASSDGPGTADTQYF	TGTGCCAGCAGTGATGGCCCCGGGACGGCAGATACGCAGTATTTT
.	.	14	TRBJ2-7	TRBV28	CASSLFRKTYEQYF	TGTGCCAGCAGTTTATTTCGGAAGACCTACGAGCAGTACTTC
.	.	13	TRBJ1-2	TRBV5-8	CASSPGFYYGYTF	TGTGCCAGCAGCCCAGGGTTTTACTATGGCTACACCTTC
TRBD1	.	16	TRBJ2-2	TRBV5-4	CASSLPGQTNTGELFF	TGTGCCAGCAGCTTACCGGGACAGACGAACACCGGGGAGCTGTTTTTT
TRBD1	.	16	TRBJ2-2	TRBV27	CASNPRRTGLTGELFF	TGTGCCAGCAACCCCCGGCGGACAGGGTTGACCGGGGAGCTGTTTTTT
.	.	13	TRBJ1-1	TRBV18	CASSAEAGTEAFF	TGTGCCAGCTCAGCGGAGGCGGGCACTGAAGCTTTCTTT
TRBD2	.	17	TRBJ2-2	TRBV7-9	CAFRLAGSRLGTGELFF	TGTGCCTTCCGGCTAGCGGGATCCCGGCTAGGCACCGGGGAGCTGTTTTTT
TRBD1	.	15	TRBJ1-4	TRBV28	CASKGRQGRNEKLFF	TGTGCCAGCAAAGGGAGACAGGGGCGTAATGAAAAACTGTTTTTT
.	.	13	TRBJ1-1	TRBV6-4	CASSRYGGTEAFF	TGTGCCAGCAGTAGGTACGGGGGCACTGAAGCTTTCTTT
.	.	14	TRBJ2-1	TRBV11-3	CASSYPSSYNEQFF	TGTGCCAGCAGCTACCCCAGCTCCTACAATGAGCAGTTCTTC
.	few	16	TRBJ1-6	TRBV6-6	CASRTRGDSYNSPLHF	TGTGCCAGCCGTACCCGCGGTGACTCCTATAATTCACCCCTCCACTTT
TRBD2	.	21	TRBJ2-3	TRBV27	CASSLQRRGLAVASGTDTQYF	TGTGCCAGCAGTTTACAGCGTCGGGGACTAGCGGTCGCCTCGGGCACAGATACGCAGTATTTT
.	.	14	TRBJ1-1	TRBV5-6	CASSLVSSRGEAFF	TGTGCCAGCAGCTTGGTGTCGTCGCGGGGTGAAGCTTTCTTT
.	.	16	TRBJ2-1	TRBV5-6	CASSPFLWGSYNEQFF	TGTGCCAGCAGCCCCTTCCTCTGGGGCTCCTACAATGAGCAGTTCTTC
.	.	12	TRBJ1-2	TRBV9	CASSAGPDGYTF	TGTGCCAGCAGCGCTGGGCCCGATGGCTACACCTTC
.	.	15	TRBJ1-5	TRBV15	CATSRAGRSNQPQHF	TGTGCCACCAGCAGAGCGGGGCGCAGCAATCAGCCCCAGCATTTT
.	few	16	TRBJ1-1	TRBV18	CASSPPSRMGNTEAFF	TGTGCCAGCTCACCACCCTCGAGAATGGGGAACACTGAAGCTTTCTTT
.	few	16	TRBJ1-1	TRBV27	CASSPRIRAVNTEAFF	TGTGCCAGCAGTCCCCGTATTCGGGCCGTGAACACTGAAGCTTTCTTT
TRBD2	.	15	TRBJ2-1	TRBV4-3	CASSQEVAGGFEQFF	TGCGCCAGCAGCCAAGAGGTAGCGGGAGGGTTCGAGCAGTTCTTC
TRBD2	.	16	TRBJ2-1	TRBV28	CASSSQRERSYNEQFF	TGTGCCAGCAGCTCCCAGCGGGAGCGCTCCTACAATGAGCAGTTCTTC
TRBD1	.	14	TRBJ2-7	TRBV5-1	CASSDGTGANEQYF	TGCGCCAGCAGTGACGGGACAGGGGCCAACGAGCAGTACTTC
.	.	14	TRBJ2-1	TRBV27	CASSLRGRVGEQFF	TGTGCCAGCAGTTTAAGGGGACGTGTTGGTGAGCAGTTCTTC
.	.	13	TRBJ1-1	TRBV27	CASSPLRGAEAFF	TGTGCCAGCAGTCCGTTACGAGGGGCTGAAGCTTTCTTT
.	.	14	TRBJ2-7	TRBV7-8	CASSLTESSYEQYF	TGTGCCAGCAGCTTAACAGAGAGCTCCTACGAGCAGTACTTC
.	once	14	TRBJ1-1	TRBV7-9	CASSPRTENTEAFF	TGTGCCAGCAGCCCCCGGACAGAGAACACTGAAGCTTTCTTT
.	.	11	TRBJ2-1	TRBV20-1	CSARAVEEQFF	TGCAGTGCTAGGGCCGTAGAGGAGCAGTTCTTC
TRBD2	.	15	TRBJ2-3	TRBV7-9	CASSSGTSATDTQYF	TGTGCCAGCAGCTCGGGGACTAGCGCGACAGATACGCAGTATTTT